Following are 9 T cell receptor beta chains from one sample sequenced in a study of blood T cell repertoires in COVID-19. The data were produced by immunoSEQ multiplex PCR, yet TCRdb's version contains in-frame clones alone and is incomplete. The repertoire holds approximately 200,000 clones, with 88% as singletons. Specimen: peripheral blood. The receptors here all came from a man between 65 and 80 years old with acute or convalescent COVID-19.

This chain uses TRBV7-9 with TRBJ1-1, with D perhaps TRBD1 (6 bases). V was shortened by 5 bases and J by 0 bases, with 16 bases between the two germline ends. Germline values: CDR1 SEHNR, CDR2 FQNEAQ (reference sequence). The CDR3 extends over 16 amino acids. The CDR3 protein is CASSPPQGFMNTEAFF. The CDR3 nucleotides read TGTGCCAGCAGCCCGCCACAGGGTTTCATGAACACTGAAGCTTTCTTT.

For this clone: Compared with germline, one end of the junction differs, possibly owing to a read error. V is TRBV6-5 and J is TRBJ1-1; D not resolved. The CDR3 is 14 amino acids. CDR1 is MNHEY, CDR2 SVGAGI, per germline. In nucleotides, the CDR3 is TGTGCCAGCAGTACCGGGAGCCCAAACACTGGAGCTTTCTTT. Protein: CASSTGSPNTGAFF.

The V and J genes are TRBV2 and TRBJ2-1; a possible D gene is TRBD2 (5 bases). CDR1 SNHLY and CDR2 FYNNEI come from the germline V gene. This CDR3 has 12 amino acids. V dropped 3 bases and J dropped 12 bases, with 12 bases sitting between them. CDR3 sequence: CASSDEVRGQFF. The CDR3 bases are TGTGCCAGCAGTGATGAAGTACGGGGGCAGTTCTTC.

CDR3 amino acids: CASSLGEGTQAFF. Here the CDR3 DNA reads TGCGCCAGCAGCTTGGGGGAGGGCACCCAAGCTTTCTTT. This sequence joins TRBV5-1 and TRBJ1-1, with D uncertain. The CDR3 length is 13 residues. CDR1 is SGHRS, CDR2 YFSETQ, per germline. V was trimmed by 0 bases and J by 9 bases, leaving 12 bases between them.

The chain links TRBV6-5 to TRBJ2-5; possibly TRBD1 for D (5 bases). V lost 4 bases and J lost 5, with 11 bases in between. Germline values: CDR1 MNHEY, CDR2 SVGAGI. CDR3 length: 13 amino acids. CDR3 region: CASSWSGWETQYF. In DNA form, the CDR3 reads TGTGCCAGCAGTTGGTCAGGGTGGGAGACCCAGTACTTC.

The rearrangement joins TRBV5-6 to TRBJ2-7, with D uncertain. Looked up from germline, CDR1 is SGHDT and CDR2 is YYEEEE. This CDR3 has 13 residues. The ends were cut back, 4 bases at V and 2 bases at J, with 10 bases in the middle. CDR3 nucleotides: TGTGCCAGCAGCCGCGGTCTAACCTACGAGCAGTACTTC. Translating it yields CASSRGLTYEQYF.

The chain has TRBV3-1 (or the pseudogene TRBV3-2) and TRBJ1-2, with 7 bases fitting TRBD1. Germline V CDR1 and CDR2: LGHDT, YNNKEL (reference sequence). CDR3 length: 16 amino acids. V lost 0 bases, J lost 5 bases, and 9 bases stayed unmatched. CDR3 residues: CASSQEGAGGIYGYTF. CDR3 nucleotides: TGTGCCAGCAGCCAAGAAGGGGCAGGGGGAATATATGGCTACACCTTC.

The chain is built from TRBV6-5 and TRBJ1-1; 11 nucleotides match TRBD1. CDR3 length: 16 residues. CDR1 MNHEY and CDR2 SVGAGI come from the germline V gene. The V and J ends lost 4 bases and 5 bases, in that order; junction bases with no gene match: 9. CDR3 sequence reads: CASSFGQGAPKTEAFF. The CDR3 DNA reads TGTGCCAGCAGTTTTGGACAGGGGGCCCCTAAGACTGAAGCTTTCTTT.

J is TRBJ2-1 and V is TRBV7-2; perhaps TRBD2 as D (5 bases). Deletions cut 1 base from V and 7 bases from J, with 14 bases between. Germline CDR1 reads SGHTA; CDR2 reads FQGNSA. The CDR3 contains 15 residues. The CDR3 is CASSLVGLEVNEQFF. The CDR3 DNA is TGTGCCAGCAGCTTAGTAGGACTCGAGGTTAATGAGCAGTTCTTC.